The entry that follows covers one T cell receptor beta chain sequence. Assay: immunoSEQ multiplex PCR; the TCRdb copy retains only in-frame clones and omits some. The profile shows fewer than 3 million clones, about 90% of them singletons. Donors were healthy HIV-negative adults without recently reported acute infections or vaccinations. V was shortened by 1 base and J by 2 bases, with 13 bases between the two germline ends. Germline V gene sequence: CDR1 LGHNA, CDR2 YNFKEQ. The CDR3 contains 16 residues. The data were taken from a study of shared clonotypes between healthy human individuals. Sample: naive CD4+ T cells from PBMCs. The subset here: CD45RA+ positively selected. The receptor comes from a man between 18 and 35 years old in good health. Some clones in this sample may be carry-over from other donors' samples. The V call is TRBV4-2, the J call TRBJ2-3; maybe TRBD2 (5 bases). CDR3 coding DNA: TGTGCCAGCAGCCAAGGTCCCCTAGCTCTCACAGATACGCAGTATTTT. It translates to CASSQGPLALTDTQYF.